The clone carrying this T cell receptor beta chain was observed a few times. Its antigen is as yet unknown. The data were obtained in a study of beta chain features in type 1 diabetes. Whole-study findings and limits: Across patients, naive, central memory and Treg TCRB repertoires exhibited apparently greater similarity than was observed across healthy donors. Researchers report that Type 1 diabetes patients had moderately but significantly shorter TCRB CDR3s across all four CD4+ subsets.

The authors reverse transcribed all of the isolated RNA, so sequencing captured expressed TCRB transcripts. Profiled with immunoSEQ multiplex PCR; TCRdb holds only in-frame clones, not every one. The table records roughly 730,000 clones, roughly 13% of them present only once. This CDR3 has 16 amino acids. In germline, CDR1 is LGHNA, CDR2 YNFKEQ. V gave up 5 bases and J gave up 2 bases, with 16 bases separating them. This chain joins TRBV4-2 and TRBJ1-3; D might be TRBD1 (5 bases). This TCR came from a man between 18 and 35 years old with type 1 diabetes. The sequencing sample was made of naive CD4+ T cells from blood. The CDR3 DNA sequence: TGTGCCAGCAGCTTACAGAGGGGAGGAGCTGGAAACACCATATATTTT. Translating it yields CASSLQRGGAGNTIYF.